This T cell receptor beta chain was captured by sequencing in a study of T cells in localized non-small cell lung cancer. The protocol was immunoSEQ multiplex PCR, while the TCRdb copy is restricted to in-frame clones and leaves out a portion. The sample includes approximately 100,000 clones, more than 75% of them seen just once. General observations from the study: The study found T cell clonality highest in uninvolved adjacent lung, above tumor. A median of roughly 55 of the top 100 tumor clones appeared in adjacent lung, which was paired and uninvolved. A denser population of T cells in blood accompanied longer overall survival. Without multi-region sequencing, intratumor heterogeneity could not be excluded.

Comment on this clone: Its antigen is not identified.

Germline V gene lookup returns CDR1 SEHNR and CDR2 FQNEAQ (reference sequence). The CDR3 spans 15 residues. The trim removed 4 bases at V and 9 bases at J, leaving 8 bases unmatched. The source of this sequence is a woman aged 40-69 years with stage II squamous cell lung carcinoma. The J gene is TRBJ2-1, the V gene TRBV7-9; 11 nucleotides match TRBD2. Sequencing used PBMCs, obtained before any cancer treatment. CDR3: CASSSGTSGISEQFF. CDR3 coding DNA: TGTGCCAGCAGCTCCGGGACTAGCGGAATCAGTGAGCAGTTCTTC.